This T cell receptor beta chain is from a study of T cell responses to AZD1222 COVID-19 vaccine. This clone was seen just once. The CDR3 is made up of 14 amino acids. Germline V gives CDR1 MNHEY, CDR2 SVGEGT. V was clipped by 5 bases and J by 7 bases; unmatched bases: 6. Sequencing was performed with immunoSEQ multiplex PCR; in TCRdb, only in-frame clones are kept and a portion is missing. The repertoire includes about 120,000 clones, 85% to 95% of them detected once, and over 1.5% sits in the top ten. The clonotype comes from an adult in good health. The chain employs TRBV6-2 or TRBV6-3 and TRBJ2-2, with 8 positions matching TRBD2. The specimen comprised peripheral blood, sampled on day 0 of AZD1222 vaccination. The CDR3 sequence is CASSPGGAGGELFF. In DNA form, the CDR3 reads TGTGCCAGCAGTCCCGGGGGGGCTGGCGGGGAGCTGTTTTTT.